This TCR beta chain is from a study of T cell responses to AZD1222 COVID-19 vaccine. Overall study context: Pooling covered second doses at about 4 or about 12 weeks.

The protocol was immunoSEQ multiplex PCR, while the TCRdb copy is restricted to in-frame clones and leaves out a portion. The table has roughly 120,000 clones, 88% seen once; the top ten hold 3.5% to 4.5%. Study-wide results and limits: Of spike-specific TCRs, nearly half reportedly target regions left unmutated in variants. Spike-specific TCRs gained breadth and depth after people received two AZD1222 doses. Mostly white British, mostly female donors; authors suggested clonal diversity may be underestimated.

In the case of this clone: Its antigen is not known.

V lost 2 bases and J 1 base, leaving 9 bases between the germline ends. This CDR3 is built from 14 residues. The germline V gene encodes CDR1 SGHDT and CDR2 YYEEEE. This specimen was peripheral blood, taken on day 0 of AZD1222 vaccination. The sequence was obtained from an adult in good health. The chain recombines TRBV5-6 with TRBJ1-1; D uncertain. CDR3 in amino acids: CASSFLGRNTEAFF. CDR3 coding DNA: TGTGCCAGCAGCTTCCTGGGTCGGAACACTGAAGCTTTCTTT.